Following are 11 T cell receptor beta chains from one sample sequenced in a study of blood T cell repertoires in COVID-19. TCRdb keeps only in-frame clones here, not all; method: immunoSEQ multiplex PCR. Seen here are hundreds of thousands of clones, about nine tenths observed once, and the top ten hold 2.2%. Source material: peripheral blood. The source is a woman in her forties or fifties who had recovered from COVID-19.

A word on this clone: This sample includes further DNA sequences coding for the same CDR3. The gene calls are TRBV19 and TRBJ1-1; perhaps TRBD1 as D (6 bases). Germline assignment: CDR1 LNHDA and CDR2 SQIVND (reference sequence). This CDR3 has 15 residues. V was cut by 7 bases and J by 4 bases, with 19 bases left in between. The CDR3 reads CASTIWGQGSTEAFF. The CDR3 nucleotides read TGTGCCAGTACCATCTGGGGGCAGGGAAGCACTGAAGCTTTCTTT.

The chain is built from TRBV2 and TRBJ2-2; D perhaps matches TRBD2 (5 bases). V was cut by 7 bases and J by 5 bases, with 14 bases left in between. CDR3 length: 14 amino acids. Germline CDR1 is SNHLY and CDR2 is FYNNEI. CDR3 loop: CASNRGLYTGELFF. CDR3 nucleotides: TGTGCCAGCAACCGGGGTCTTTATACCGGGGAGCTGTTTTTT.

This chain connects TRBV28 to TRBJ2-7; D unclear. The CDR3 runs 12 residues. From germline, CDR1 is MDHEN and CDR2 SYDVKM. V lost 4 bases to trimming and J lost 1 base, with 5 bases between them. CDR3 in amino acids: CASSSRSYEQYF. CDR3 in DNA: TGTGCCAGCAGTTCGCGATCCTACGAGCAGTACTTC. Drawing the rest from reference TRBV28 and TRBJ2-7, the complete variable domain is DVKVTQSSRYLVKRTGEKVFLECVQDMDHENMFWYRQDPGLGLRLIYFSYDVKMKEKGDIPEGYSVSREKKERFSLILESASTNQTSMYLCASSSRSYEQYFGPGTRLTVT.

V gene TRBV6-6 combines with J gene TRBJ2-1, with D possibly matching TRBD2 (5 bases). The V gene's germline CDR1 is MNHNY and CDR2 SVGAGI (reference sequence). The CDR3 loop spans 13 amino acids. V was trimmed by 5 bases and J by 14 bases, leaving 19 bases between them. The chain's CDR3 is CASSARGAGTKFF. CDR3 nucleotides: TGTGCCAGCAGTGCCCGAGGCGCGGGCACCAAGTTCTTC.

The chain employs TRBV9 and TRBJ2-2; 7 bases align to TRBD2. The CDR3 extends over 17 amino acids. The J segment lost 0 bases and the V segment lost 4 bases, leaving 9 bases of the junction unmatched. Looked up from germline, CDR1 is SGDLS and CDR2 is YYNGEE. This CDR3 reads CASSQRPGLANTGELFF. For the CDR3, the DNA is TGTGCCAGCAGCCAACGGCCAGGACTAGCGAACACCGGGGAGCTGTTTTTT. Together with reference TRBV9 and TRBJ2-2, the CDR3 gives the full variable domain: DSGVTQTPKHLITATGQRVTLRCSPRSGDLSVYWYQQSLDQGLQFLIQYYNGEERAKGNILERFSAQQFPDLHSELNLSSLELGDSALYFCASSQRPGLANTGELFFGEGSRLTVL.

The J gene is TRBJ2-1, the V gene TRBV21-1; the table calls TRBD1, which could not be checked here. TRBV21-1 constitutes a pseudogene. This CDR3 comprises 14 residues. The CDR3 DNA reads as TGTGCCAGCAGCACGGGACAGGGTGAAAATGAGCAGTTCTTC. Translating it yields CASSTGQGENEQFF.

This clone was observed many times. The chain employs TRBV28 and TRBJ1-1; D unresolved. The CDR3 runs to 15 residues. The germline V and J ends were trimmed by 1 base and 0 bases, with 9 bases remaining between them. Germline lookup yields CDR1 MDHEN and CDR2 SYDVKM. CDR3 sequence reads: CASSLFNSLNTEAFF. CDR3 nucleotides: TGTGCCAGCAGTTTATTCAACAGCTTGAACACTGAAGCTTTCTTT.

The chain couples TRBV7-8 to TRBJ2-7; D is unclear. V shed 5 bases and J shed 0 bases, with 14 bases lying between them. Per the germline V gene, CDR1 is SGHVS and CDR2 is FQNEAQ. This CDR3 has 15 amino acids. This CDR3 reads CASSIEAGGSYEQYF. The CDR3 coding sequence is TGTGCCAGCAGCATAGAAGCTGGCGGCTCCTACGAGCAGTACTTC.

The chain's CDR3 is CAWTKTPSWPNTEAFF. The DNA for the CDR3 is TGTGCCTGGACCAAAACCCCAAGTTGGCCGAACACTGAAGCTTTCTTT. V and J are TRBV30 and TRBJ1-1; D not certain. The CDR3 is made up of 16 amino acids. Germline V gene data show CDR1 as GTSNPN and CDR2 as SVGIG (reference sequence). Trimming took off 4 bases at V and 1 base at J, with 19 bases between the two ends.

The gene calls are TRBV10-3 and TRBJ1-2; 12 nucleotides line up with TRBD1. Germline V gene data show CDR1 as ENHRY and CDR2 as SYGVKD. The CDR3 totals 14 residues. The ends lost 7 bases at V and 8 bases at J; junction bases unmatched: 8. CDR3 amino acids: CAITPGQGAWGYTF. The CDR3 coding sequence is TGTGCCATCACCCCGGGACAGGGGGCCTGGGGCTACACCTTC.

The CDR3 spells CASSVGTSGSQETQYF. In DNA, the CDR3 is TGTGCCAGCAGTGTTGGGACTAGCGGGAGTCAAGAGACCCAGTACTTC. This chain joins TRBV2 and TRBJ2-5, with 14 bases identical to TRBD2. This CDR3 is 16 amino acids long. Per the germline V gene, CDR1 is SNHLY and CDR2 is FYNNEI. V dropped 4 bases and J dropped 2; count of bases not matched to a gene: 3.